Below, 20 T cell receptor beta chains from the same sample are listed, as sequenced in a study of blood T cell repertoires in COVID-19. TCRdb keeps only in-frame clones here, not all; method: immunoSEQ multiplex PCR. The table includes about 130,000 clones, around 79% detected once. The sequenced material came from peripheral blood. The receptors here all came from a woman aged 70-85 years with COVID-19, enrolled during active disease.

The gene calls are TRBV18 and TRBJ1-1; D possibly corresponds to TRBD1 (5 bases). Trimming cost V 3 bases and J 2 bases, with 7 bases left between them. Looked up from germline, CDR1 is KGHSH and CDR2 is LQKENI. The CDR3 is 13 amino acids. This CDR3 reads CASSPTVNTEAFF. CDR3 DNA: TGTGCCAGCTCACCGACAGTCAACACTGAAGCTTTCTTT.

The chain joins TRBV5-1 to TRBJ2-3; 8 bases match TRBD1. The germline V gene encodes CDR1 SGHRS and CDR2 YFSETQ. The CDR3 contains 15 residues. The trim removed 3 bases at V and 5 bases at J, leaving 8 bases unmatched. The CDR3 nucleotides are TGCGCCAGCAGCTCCTTGACAGGGGTCAGAGATACGCAGTATTTT. It yields the protein CASSSLTGVRDTQYF.

This sequence joins TRBV4-1 and TRBJ2-3; 12 nucleotides match TRBD2. V shed 5 bases, J shed 6 bases, and the junction held 15 bases outside the gene matches. This CDR3 has 18 amino acids. CDR1 is MGHRA and CDR2 is YSYEKL in the germline V gene. The CDR3 bases are TGCGCCAGCAGCTACAGTATAGGTCTAGCGGGGGGGCCTGATACGCAGTATTTT. This encodes CASSYSIGLAGGPDTQYF.

The chain joins TRBV29-1 to TRBJ2-5; a possible D gene is TRBD2 (6 bases). V lost 4 bases and J lost 7, with 16 bases in between. Germline V CDR1 and CDR2: SQVTM, ANQGSEA. This CDR3 spans 13 amino acids. This chain's CDR3 is CSVGGSGGRTQYF. The CDR3 bases are TGCAGCGTTGGTGGTAGCGGTGGCCGGACCCAGTACTTC.

This clone was detected only once. The chain couples TRBV28 to TRBJ2-5; 13 bases agree with TRBD2. Germline V gene sequence: CDR1 MDHEN, CDR2 SYDVKM. The CDR3 covers 16 residues. Germline trimming cut 5 bases from V and 3 bases from J; bases unmatched to any gene: 6. CDR3 sequence reads: CASSHSGLAGKETQYF. CDR3 sequence (DNA): TGTGCCAGCAGTCACTCGGGACTAGCGGGAAAAGAGACCCAGTACTTC.

The chain links TRBV9 to TRBJ2-1, with TRBD2 matching 14 bases. This CDR3 has 17 amino acids. The V and J ends lost 3 bases and 1 base, in that order; junction bases with no gene match: 3. Germline CDR1 is SGDLS and CDR2 is YYNGEE. The CDR3 sequence: CASSARTSGGSYNEQFF. The DNA for the CDR3 is TGTGCCAGCAGCGCCCGGACTAGCGGGGGGTCCTACAATGAGCAGTTCTTC.

This clone has more than one count but fewer than ten. The genes are TRBV5-5 and TRBJ1-1; D remains unclear. V was trimmed by 4 bases and J by 0 bases, leaving 13 bases between them. The CDR3 totals 15 residues. Germline V lookup: CDR1 SGHKS, CDR2 YYEKEE (reference sequence). This CDR3 is CASSPAGSLNTEAFF. DNA for the CDR3: TGTGCCAGCAGCCCGGCGGGGAGTTTGAACACTGAAGCTTTCTTT.

The V gene is TRBV3-1 (or the pseudogene TRBV3-2), the J gene TRBJ2-7; 7 positions agree with TRBD1. Germline assignment: CDR1 LGHDT and CDR2 YNNKEL (reference sequence). V lost 6 bases to trimming and J lost 2 bases; unmatched junction nucleotides: 10. This CDR3 has 15 amino acids. The CDR3 loop reads CASRPPQGSTYEQYF. CDR3 in DNA: TGTGCCAGCAGACCTCCACAGGGGTCGACCTACGAGCAGTACTTC.

J is TRBJ1-2 and V is TRBV27, with no clear D. The V gene's germline CDR1 is MNHEY and CDR2 SMNVEV (reference sequence). Trimming left V 5 bases short and J 8 bases short, with 12 bases between. There are 12 residues in the CDR3. CDR3 sequence: CASSPGLGGYTF. CDR3 nucleotide sequence: TGTGCCAGCAGTCCCGGACTAGGGGGCTACACCTTC.

The V gene is TRBV4-3, the J gene TRBJ2-7; 7 nucleotides match TRBD2. Germline CDR1 is LGHNA and CDR2 is YSLEER. CDR3 length equals 15 residues. Unmatched junction bases numbered 10, after V lost 2 bases and J lost 6 bases. CDR3 nucleotide sequence: TGCGCCAGCAGCCAATTGGGTCCGGGGGGAGGCGAGCAGTACTTC. Protein sequence: CASSQLGPGGGEQYF.

The chain is built from TRBV2 and TRBJ1-2; D is perhaps TRBD1 (6 bases). Germline V CDR1 and CDR2: SNHLY, FYNNEI. This CDR3 comprises 13 residues. V lost 0 bases and J lost 7, with 9 bases in between. CDR3 sequence (DNA): TGTGCCAGCAGTGAAGCCAGGGGTGGTGGCTACACCTTC. This codes for CASSEARGGGYTF.

This clone was counted once. The chain couples TRBV6-5 to TRBJ2-7; possibly TRBD2 for D (6 bases). The V end lost 8 bases, the J end lost 3 bases, and 11 bases lay between the germline ends. Per the germline V gene, CDR1 is MNHEY and CDR2 is SVGAGI. This CDR3 contains 12 residues. CDR3 coding DNA: TGTGCCAGCGGCGGGGTGAACTACGAGCAGTACTTC. It specifies CASGGVNYEQYF.

The chain uses TRBV19 and TRBJ2-7; 9 nucleotides match TRBD1. The V and J ends lost 5 bases and 6 bases, in that order; junction bases with no gene match: 11. Germline V gives CDR1 LNHDA, CDR2 SQIVND (reference sequence). This CDR3 contains 15 residues. The CDR3 spells CASSVAGQGRGEQYF. CDR3 nucleotide sequence: TGTGCCAGTAGTGTCGCAGGACAGGGGAGAGGCGAGCAGTACTTC.

This clone showed up just a few times. The chain couples TRBV7-3 to TRBJ2-2; unclear D gene. This CDR3 has 15 residues. CDR1 and CDR2 (germline): SGHTA, FQGTGA. V was cut by 0 bases and J by 8 bases, with 13 bases left in between. CDR3 nucleotide sequence: TGTGCCAGCAGCTTAACTTCTAGTGCCGAGGGGGAGCTGTTTTTT. Protein: CASSLTSSAEGELFF.

The chain is built from TRBV5-1 and TRBJ2-5; 9 nucleotides match TRBD1. This CDR3 region has 13 residues. Germline assignment: CDR1 SGHRS and CDR2 YFSETQ. Trimming at V came to 4 bases and at J to 9 bases, leaving 7 bases not matched to a gene. DNA for the CDR3: TGCGCCAGCAGCGAAATGACAGGGGGGGCCCAGTACTTC. Protein: CASSEMTGGAQYF.

The chain has TRBV5-1 and TRBJ2-2, with D tentatively TRBD2 (5 bases). The CDR3 loop spans 15 amino acids. The germline V gene has CDR1 SGHRS and CDR2 YFSETQ. Between the trimmed V and J ends, which lost 1 base and 7 bases, there was a span of 14 bases. CDR3 bases: TGCGCCAGCAGCTTGAATGGGAAGGAGGTCGGGGAGCTGTTTTTT. This codes for CASSLNGKEVGELFF.

This chain uses TRBV7-2 with TRBJ2-5; no reliable D call. V lost 5 bases, J lost 0 bases, and 4 bases lay in between. Germline CDR1 SGHTA, CDR2 FQGNSA. The CDR3 runs 12 residues. The CDR3 region has the DNA TGTGCCAGCAGCCCGTACCAAGAGACCCAGTACTTC. Its protein is CASSPYQETQYF. The full variable domain, in which reference TRBV7-2 and TRBJ2-5 provide the parts outside the CDR3, is GAGVSQSPSNKVTEKGKDVELRCDPISGHTALYWYRQSLGQGLEFLIYFQGNSAPDKSGLPSDRFSAERTGGSVSTLTIQRTQQEDSAVYLCASSPYQETQYFGPGTRLLVL.

The rearrangement uses TRBV5-1 and TRBJ2-1; D unclear. This CDR3 spans 14 amino acids. Trimming took 4 bases from V and 7 from J, leaving 15 bases between them. Germline V gene sequence: CDR1 SGHRS, CDR2 YFSETQ. This chain's CDR3 is CASSPLGPENEQFF. In DNA, the CDR3 is TGCGCCAGCAGCCCCCTGGGTCCGGAGAATGAGCAGTTCTTC.

This rearrangement joins TRBV4-2 to TRBJ1-3; the D is unclear. V gave up 5 bases and J gave up 0 bases, with 14 bases separating them. The CDR3 contains 16 residues. Germline CDR1 is LGHNA and CDR2 is YNFKEQ. The CDR3 loop is CASSVTPQVSGNTIYF. DNA for the CDR3: TGTGCCAGCAGCGTAACCCCCCAGGTCTCTGGAAACACCATATATTTT.

The V and J genes are TRBV11-2 and TRBJ1-1; 7 positions agree with TRBD1. Germline V CDR1 and CDR2: SGHAT, FQNNGV. The J segment lost 1 base and the V segment lost 5 bases, leaving 1 base of the junction unmatched. This CDR3 is built from 13 residues. The CDR3 DNA reads as TGTGCCAGCAGCCGACAGGGGAACACTGAAGCTTTCTTT. The encoded protein is CASSRQGNTEAFF. Combining the CDR3 with reference TRBV11-2 and TRBJ1-1 gives the whole variable domain EAGVAQSPRYKIIEKRQSVAFWCNPISGHATLYWYQQILGQGPKLLIQFQNNGVVDDSQLPKDRFSAERLKGVDSTLKIQPAKLEDSAVYLCASSRQGNTEAFFGQGTRLTVV.